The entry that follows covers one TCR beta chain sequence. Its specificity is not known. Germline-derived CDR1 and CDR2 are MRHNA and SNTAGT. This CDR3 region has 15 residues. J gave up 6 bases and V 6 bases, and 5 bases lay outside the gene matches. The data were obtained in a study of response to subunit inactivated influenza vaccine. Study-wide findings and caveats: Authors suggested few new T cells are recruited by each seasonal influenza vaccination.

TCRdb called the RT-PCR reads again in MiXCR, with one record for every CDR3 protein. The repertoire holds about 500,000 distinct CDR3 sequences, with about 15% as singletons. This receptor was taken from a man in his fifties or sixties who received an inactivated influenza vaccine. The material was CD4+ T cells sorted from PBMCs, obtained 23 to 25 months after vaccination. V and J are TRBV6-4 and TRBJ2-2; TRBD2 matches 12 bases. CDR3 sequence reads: CASSASGGASGELFF. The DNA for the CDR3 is TGTGCCAGCAGCGCTAGCGGGGGGGCTTCCGGGGAGCTGTTTTTT.